This T cell receptor (beta chain) was sequenced during a study of a mutant IDH1 vaccine in newly diagnosed glioma. The wider study: Following radiotherapy alone, or alongside temozolomide cycles, vaccination was started after an interval of 4-6 weeks. Most patients had radiochemotherapy with temozolomide before enrollment; others had one alone.

Specified time point: week 5, during vaccination. What each vaccine dose contained was 300 ug of mutant IDH1 20-mer peptide, accompanied by topical imiquimod. The CDR3 covers 12 residues. Germline V gives CDR1 SQVTM, CDR2 ANQGSEA. Trimming shortened V by 4 bases and J by 4 bases, and 10 bases separated the two germline ends. General study results and limits: Alterations occurring in top peripheral T cell clonotypes seemed unrelated to pseudoprogression.

The data were produced by immunoSEQ multiplex PCR, yet TCRdb's version contains in-frame clones alone and is incomplete. The sample carries approximately 61,000 clones, about 86% recorded once. A note on this clone: Its target is not known.

V is TRBV29-1 and J is TRBJ1-2; D perhaps matches TRBD1 (5 bases). The specimen comprised PBMCs, sampled from a glioma patient whose treatment included an IDH1 peptide vaccine. This sequence was found in a woman between 45 and 60 years old with glioma. The CDR3: CSVVGGSYGYTF. CDR3 sequence (DNA): TGCAGCGTTGTCGGGGGATCCTATGGCTACACCTTC. The full variable domain, in which reference TRBV29-1 and TRBJ1-2 provide the parts outside the CDR3, is SAVISQKPSRDICQRGTSLTIQCQVDSQVTMMFWYRQQPGQSLTLIATANQGSEATYESGFVIDKFPISRPNLTFSTLTVSNMSPEDSSIYLCSVVGGSYGYTFGSGTRLTVV.